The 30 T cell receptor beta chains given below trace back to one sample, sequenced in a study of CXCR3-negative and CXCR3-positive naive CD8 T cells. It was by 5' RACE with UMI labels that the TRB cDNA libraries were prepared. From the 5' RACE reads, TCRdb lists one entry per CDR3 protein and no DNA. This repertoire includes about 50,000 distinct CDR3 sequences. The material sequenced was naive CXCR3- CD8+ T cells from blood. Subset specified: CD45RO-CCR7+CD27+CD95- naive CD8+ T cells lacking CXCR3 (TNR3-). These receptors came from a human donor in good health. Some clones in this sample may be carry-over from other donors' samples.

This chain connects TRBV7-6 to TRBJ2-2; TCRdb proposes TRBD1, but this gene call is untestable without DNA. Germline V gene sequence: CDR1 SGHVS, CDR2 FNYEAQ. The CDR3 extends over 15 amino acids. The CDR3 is CASSSRDRGTGELFF.

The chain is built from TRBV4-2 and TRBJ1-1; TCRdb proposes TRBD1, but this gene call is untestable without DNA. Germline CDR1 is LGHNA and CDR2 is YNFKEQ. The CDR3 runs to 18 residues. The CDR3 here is CASSQDTYGRGGHTEAFF.

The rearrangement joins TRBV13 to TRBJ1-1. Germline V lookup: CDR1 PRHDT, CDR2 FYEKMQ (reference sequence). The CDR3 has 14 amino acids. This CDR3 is CASSIGQALGDAFF.

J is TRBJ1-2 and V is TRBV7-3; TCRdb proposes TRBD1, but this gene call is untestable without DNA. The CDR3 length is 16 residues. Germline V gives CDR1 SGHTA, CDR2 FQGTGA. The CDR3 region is CASSLKSDRRRYGYTF.

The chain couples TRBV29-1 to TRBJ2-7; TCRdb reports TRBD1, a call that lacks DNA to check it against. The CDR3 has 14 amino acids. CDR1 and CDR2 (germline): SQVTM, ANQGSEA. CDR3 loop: CSVEQGGTAYEQYF.

The CDR3 sequence is CASSMGLADSYNEQFF. The chain joins TRBV7-2 to TRBJ2-1; TCRdb indicates TRBD2, and absent DNA this call remains unverified. CDR1 SGHTA and CDR2 FQGNSA come from the germline V gene. The CDR3 spans 16 residues.

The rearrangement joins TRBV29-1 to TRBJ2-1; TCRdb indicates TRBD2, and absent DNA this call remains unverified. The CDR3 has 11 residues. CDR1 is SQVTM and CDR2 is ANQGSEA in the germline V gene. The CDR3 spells CSVGRYNEQLF.

CDR3 in amino acids: CASSHSTRQNMNTEAFF. J is TRBJ1-1 and V is TRBV7-9; TCRdb's D gene call, TRBD1, goes unchecked for lack of DNA. This CDR3 region has 17 residues. Germline CDR1 is SEHNR and CDR2 is FQNEAQ (reference sequence).

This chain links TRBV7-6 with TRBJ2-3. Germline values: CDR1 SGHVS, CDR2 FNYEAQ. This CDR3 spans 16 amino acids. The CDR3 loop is CASSLISVGTADTQYF.

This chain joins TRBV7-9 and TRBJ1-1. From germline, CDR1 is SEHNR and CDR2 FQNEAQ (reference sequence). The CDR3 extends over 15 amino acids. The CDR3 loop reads CASSLVPDPNTEAFF.

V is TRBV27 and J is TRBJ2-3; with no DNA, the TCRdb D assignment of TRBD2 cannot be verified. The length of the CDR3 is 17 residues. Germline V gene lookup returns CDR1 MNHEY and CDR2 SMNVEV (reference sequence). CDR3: CASSSGFGSGGADTQYF.

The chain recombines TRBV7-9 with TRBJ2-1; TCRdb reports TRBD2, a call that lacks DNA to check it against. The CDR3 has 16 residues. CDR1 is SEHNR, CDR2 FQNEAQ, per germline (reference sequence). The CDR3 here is CASSLVGLAGNNEQFF.

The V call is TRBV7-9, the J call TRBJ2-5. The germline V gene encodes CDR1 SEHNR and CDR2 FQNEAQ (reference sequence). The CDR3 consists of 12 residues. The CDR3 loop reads CASSLGQETQYF.

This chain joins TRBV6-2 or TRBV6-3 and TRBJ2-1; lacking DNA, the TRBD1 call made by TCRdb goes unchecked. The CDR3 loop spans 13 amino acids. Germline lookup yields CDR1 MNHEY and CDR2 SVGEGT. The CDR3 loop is CASSYQGDNEQFF.

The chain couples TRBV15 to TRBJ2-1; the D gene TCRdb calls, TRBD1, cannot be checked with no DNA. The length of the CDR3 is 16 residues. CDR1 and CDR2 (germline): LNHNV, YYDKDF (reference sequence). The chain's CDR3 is CATSEGGGISYNEQFF.

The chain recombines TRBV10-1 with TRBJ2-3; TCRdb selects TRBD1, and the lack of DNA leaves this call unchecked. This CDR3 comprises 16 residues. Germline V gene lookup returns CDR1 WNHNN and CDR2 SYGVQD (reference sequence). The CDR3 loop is CASSYRGSASTDTQYF.

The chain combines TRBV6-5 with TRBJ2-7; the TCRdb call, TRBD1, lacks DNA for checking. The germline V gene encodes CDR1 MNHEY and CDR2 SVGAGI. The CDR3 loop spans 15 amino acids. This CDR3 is CASSPRGDRVEEQYF.

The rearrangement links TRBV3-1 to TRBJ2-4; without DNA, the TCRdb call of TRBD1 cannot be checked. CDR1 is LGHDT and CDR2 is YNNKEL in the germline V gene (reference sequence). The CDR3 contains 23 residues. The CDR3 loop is CASSQATLSGLQTSELAKNIQYF.

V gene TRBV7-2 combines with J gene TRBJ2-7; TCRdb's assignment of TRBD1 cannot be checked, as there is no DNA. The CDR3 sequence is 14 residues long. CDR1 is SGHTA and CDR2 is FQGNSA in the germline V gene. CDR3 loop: CASSLGDAPYEQYF.

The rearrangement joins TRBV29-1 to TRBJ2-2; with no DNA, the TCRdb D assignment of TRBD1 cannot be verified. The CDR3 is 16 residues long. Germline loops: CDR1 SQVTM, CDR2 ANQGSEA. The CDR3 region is CSVVWGGQGITGELFF.

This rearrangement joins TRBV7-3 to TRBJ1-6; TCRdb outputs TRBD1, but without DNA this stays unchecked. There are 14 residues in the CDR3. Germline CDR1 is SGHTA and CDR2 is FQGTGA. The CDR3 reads CASSSGQGWTPLHF.

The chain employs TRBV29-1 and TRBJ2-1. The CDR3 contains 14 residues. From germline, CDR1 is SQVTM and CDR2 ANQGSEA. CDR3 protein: CSAEIVISYNEQFF.

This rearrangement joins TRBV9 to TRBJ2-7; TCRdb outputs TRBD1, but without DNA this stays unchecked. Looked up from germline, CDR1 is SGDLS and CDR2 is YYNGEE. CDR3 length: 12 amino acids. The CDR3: CASSGTGDEQYF.

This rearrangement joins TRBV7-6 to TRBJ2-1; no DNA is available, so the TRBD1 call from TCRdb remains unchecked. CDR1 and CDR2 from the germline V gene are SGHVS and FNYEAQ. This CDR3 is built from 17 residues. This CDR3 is CASSLVAGIGTYNEQFF. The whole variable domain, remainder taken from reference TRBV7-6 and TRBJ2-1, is GAGVSQSPRYKVTKRGQDVALRCDPISGHVSLYWYRQALGQGPEFLTYFNYEAQQDKSGLPNDRFSAERPEGSISTLTIQRTEQRDSAMYRCASSLVAGIGTYNEQFFGPGTRLTVL.

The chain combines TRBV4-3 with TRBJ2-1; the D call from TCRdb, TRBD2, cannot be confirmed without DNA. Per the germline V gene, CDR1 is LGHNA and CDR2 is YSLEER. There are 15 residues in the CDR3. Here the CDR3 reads CASSQNLGAYNEQFF.

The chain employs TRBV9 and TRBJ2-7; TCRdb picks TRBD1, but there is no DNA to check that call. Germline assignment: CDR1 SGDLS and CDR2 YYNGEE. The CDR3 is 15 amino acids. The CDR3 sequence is CASSPGTGGFGEQYF.

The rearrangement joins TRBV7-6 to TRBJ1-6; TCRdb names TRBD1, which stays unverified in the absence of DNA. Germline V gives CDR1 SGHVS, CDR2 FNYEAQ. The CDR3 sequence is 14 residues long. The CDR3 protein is CASSSGTGVSPLHF.

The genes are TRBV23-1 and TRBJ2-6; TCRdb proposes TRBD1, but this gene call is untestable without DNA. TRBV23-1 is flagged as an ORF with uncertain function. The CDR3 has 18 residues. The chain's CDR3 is CASSHPRRASSGANVLTF.

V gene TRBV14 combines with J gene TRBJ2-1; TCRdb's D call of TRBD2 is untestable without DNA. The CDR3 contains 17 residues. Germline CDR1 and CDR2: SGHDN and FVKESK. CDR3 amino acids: CASSQETSREGYNEQFF. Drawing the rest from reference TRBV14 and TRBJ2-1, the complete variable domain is EAGVTQFPSHSVIEKGQTVTLRCDPISGHDNLYWYRRVMGKEIKFLLHFVKESKQDESGMPNNRFLAERTGGTYSTLKVQPAELEDSGVYFCASSQETSREGYNEQFFGPGTRLTVL.

The CDR3 reads CASFTPPLAGLASYNEQFF. The chain carries TRBV7-2 and TRBJ2-1; the TCRdb D gene call, TRBD2, has no DNA to confirm it. Per the germline V gene, CDR1 is SGHTA and CDR2 is FQGNSA. The length of the CDR3 is 19 residues.